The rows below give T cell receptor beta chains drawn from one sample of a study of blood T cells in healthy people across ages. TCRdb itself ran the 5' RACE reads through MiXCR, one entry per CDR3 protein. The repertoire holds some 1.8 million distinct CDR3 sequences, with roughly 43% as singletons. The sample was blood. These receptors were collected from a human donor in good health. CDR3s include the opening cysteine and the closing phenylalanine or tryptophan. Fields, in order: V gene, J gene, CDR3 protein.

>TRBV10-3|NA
CAIRDPGQKNIQYF
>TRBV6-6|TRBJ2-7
CASSYSKGTGHSYEQYF
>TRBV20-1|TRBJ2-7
CSANSGQYEQYF
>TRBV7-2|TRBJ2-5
CASAMGGAPETRYF
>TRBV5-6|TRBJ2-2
CASSLGQYGGELFF
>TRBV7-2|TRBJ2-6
CASSPQGQGSGANVPTF
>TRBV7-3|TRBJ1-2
CASQQGRLAGGYTF
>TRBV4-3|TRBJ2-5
CASSQVTTSGGTQYF
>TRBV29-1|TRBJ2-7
CSVGRQGYEQYF
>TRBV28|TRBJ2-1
CASRSPGGGGQFF
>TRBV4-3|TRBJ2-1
CASSQDGPCSYNEQFF
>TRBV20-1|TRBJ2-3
CSASRYAPAQSTDTQYF
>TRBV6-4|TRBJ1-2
CASSTGVSNYGYTF
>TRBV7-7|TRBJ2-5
CASSSRDLETQYF
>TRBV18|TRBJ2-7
CASSPILLPPNEQYF
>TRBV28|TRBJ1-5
CASSFIGEGQPQHF
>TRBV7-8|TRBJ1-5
CASSLDLDSHQPQHF
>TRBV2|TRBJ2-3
CASSTSGGAADTQYF
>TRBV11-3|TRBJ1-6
CASSFGTVLHF
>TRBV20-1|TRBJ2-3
CSARVHRETDTQYF
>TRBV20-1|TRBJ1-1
CSAPAYYTEAFF
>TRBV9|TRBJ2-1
CASSVEVTAGGNEQFF
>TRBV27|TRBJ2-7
CASSLSRGHSYEQYF
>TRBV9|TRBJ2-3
CASSVVGGLLDTQYF
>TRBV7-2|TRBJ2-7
CASSASLTQYF
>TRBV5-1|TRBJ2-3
CASSLSFPDTQYF
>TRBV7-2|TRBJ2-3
CASSFIASSTDTQYF
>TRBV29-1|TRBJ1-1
CSVVSPGVFRNEAFF
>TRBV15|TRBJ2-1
CATSRDWRRAPGNEQFF
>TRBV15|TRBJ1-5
CATSSRTGDYQPQHF
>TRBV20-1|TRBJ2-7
CSARAPLGGGTYEQYF
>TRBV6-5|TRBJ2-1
CASSHGQGRHEQFF
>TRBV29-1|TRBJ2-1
CSVGQGGDEQFF
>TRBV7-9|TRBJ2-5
CASSRTGTDQETQYF
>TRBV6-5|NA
CASRQALFNNEQYF
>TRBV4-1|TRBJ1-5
CASSQGRQANQPQHF
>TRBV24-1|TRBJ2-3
CATSGGIDTQYF
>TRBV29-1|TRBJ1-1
CSVVAGRTEAFF
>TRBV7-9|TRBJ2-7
CASSLREGGEQYF
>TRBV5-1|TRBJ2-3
CASSYLDDTDTQYF
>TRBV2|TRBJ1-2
CASLTDGNYGYTF
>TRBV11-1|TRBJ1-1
CASSTRTDLNTEAFF
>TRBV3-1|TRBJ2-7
CASSQDGYLYEQYF
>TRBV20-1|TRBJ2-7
CSAWREGRLSSYEQYF
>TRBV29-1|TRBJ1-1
CSDLGQLREAFF
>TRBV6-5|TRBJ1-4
CASSYSSTGNEKLFF
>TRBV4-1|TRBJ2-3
CASSQGNWPGTDTQYF
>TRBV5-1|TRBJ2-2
CASSLYGEGTGELFF
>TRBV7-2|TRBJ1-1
CASSLVEGTTEAFF
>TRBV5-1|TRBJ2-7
CASTFGAHTGPSYEQYF
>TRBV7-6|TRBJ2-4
CASSLGPSGGVDDYNEQYF
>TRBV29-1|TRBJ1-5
CSVTGQPNQPQHF
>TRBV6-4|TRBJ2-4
CASSVFRDSNIQYF
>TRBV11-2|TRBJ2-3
CASSRSGTGGDTQYF
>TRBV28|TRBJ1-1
CASSALQGEGTEAFF
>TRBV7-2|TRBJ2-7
CASSSTLAGAHYEQYF
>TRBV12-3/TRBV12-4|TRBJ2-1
CASSLRPGTGQNEQFF
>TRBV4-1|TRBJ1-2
CASSQDSGKGQGRYGYTF
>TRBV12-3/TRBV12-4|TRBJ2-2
CASSPKGLHRAGELFF